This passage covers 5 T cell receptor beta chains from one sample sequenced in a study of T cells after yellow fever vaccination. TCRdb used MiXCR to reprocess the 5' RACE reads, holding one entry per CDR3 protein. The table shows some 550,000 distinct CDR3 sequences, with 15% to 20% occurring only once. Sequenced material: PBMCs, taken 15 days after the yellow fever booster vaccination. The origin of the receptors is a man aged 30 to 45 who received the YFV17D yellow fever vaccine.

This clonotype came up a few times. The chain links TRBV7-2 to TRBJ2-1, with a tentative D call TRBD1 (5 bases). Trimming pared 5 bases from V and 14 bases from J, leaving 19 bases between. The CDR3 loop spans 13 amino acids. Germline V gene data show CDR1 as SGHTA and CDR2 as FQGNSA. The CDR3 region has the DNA TGTGCCAGCAGCCCAGGTCAGGGTTTCTTGGAGTTCTTC. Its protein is CASSPGQGFLEFF.

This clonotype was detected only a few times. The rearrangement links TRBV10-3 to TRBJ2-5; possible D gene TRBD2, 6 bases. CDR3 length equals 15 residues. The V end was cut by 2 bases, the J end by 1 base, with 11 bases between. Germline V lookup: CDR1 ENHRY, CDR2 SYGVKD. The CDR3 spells CAISERGGAQETQYF. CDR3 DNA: TGTGCCATCAGTGAGAGAGGAGGGGCCCAAGAGACCCAGTACTTC.

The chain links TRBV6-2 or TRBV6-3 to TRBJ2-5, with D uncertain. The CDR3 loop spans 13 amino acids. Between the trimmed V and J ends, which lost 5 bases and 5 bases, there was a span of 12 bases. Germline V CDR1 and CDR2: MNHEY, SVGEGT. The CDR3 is CASSDVPGETQYF. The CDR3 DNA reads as TGTGCCAGCAGTGACGTCCCGGGCGAGACCCAGTACTTC.

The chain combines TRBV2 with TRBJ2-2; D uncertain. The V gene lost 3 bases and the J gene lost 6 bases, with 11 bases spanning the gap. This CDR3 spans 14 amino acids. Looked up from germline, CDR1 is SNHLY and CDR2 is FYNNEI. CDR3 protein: CASSEPVRSGELFF. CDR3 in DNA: TGTGCCAGCAGTGAGCCAGTAAGGTCCGGGGAGCTGTTTTTT.

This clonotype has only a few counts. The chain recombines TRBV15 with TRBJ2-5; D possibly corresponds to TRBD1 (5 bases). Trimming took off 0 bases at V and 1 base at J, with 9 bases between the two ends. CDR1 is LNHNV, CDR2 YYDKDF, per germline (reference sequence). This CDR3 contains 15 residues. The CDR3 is CATSRDPTVQETQYF. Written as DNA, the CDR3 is TGTGCCACCAGCAGAGATCCGACAGTCCAAGAGACCCAGTACTTC.